A selection of T cell receptor beta chains follows, all from one sample in a study of blood T cells in healthy people across ages. MiXCR, run by TCRdb on the 5' RACE reads, gives a single entry per CDR3 protein. Here the sample spans some 1.8 million distinct CDR3 sequences, about 39% being singletons. Sequencing input: blood. The receptor source for this set is a human donor in good health. CDR3s include the opening cysteine and the closing phenylalanine or tryptophan. The D gene is left open where the match is weak. Only part of the rows carry a size: once, few, many, or a class if the clone is expanded.

D gene | J gene | clone size | V gene | CDR3 DNA | CDR3 protein
NA | TRBJ2-3 | few | TRBV3-1 | TGTGCCAGCAGCCTAACAGAGTACCACGCGCAGTATTTT | CASSLTEYHAQYF
NA | TRBJ2-1 | many | TRBV10-3 | TGTGCCATCAGTTATGACAATGAGCAGTTCTTC | CAISYDNEQFF
NA | TRBJ1-2 | NA | TRBV29-1 | TGCAGCGGTGGGACGGAAGAATATGGCTACACCTTC | CSGGTEEYGYTF
TRBD2 | TRBJ2-1 | NA | TRBV7-9 | TGTGCCAGCAGCCCGTCGACTAGCGGCGAGCAGTTCTTC | CASSPSTSGEQFF
TRBD2 | TRBJ2-5 | NA | TRBV15 | TGTGCCACCAGCAGAGCTAGCGGGAGCCAAGAGACCCAGTACTTC | CATSRASGSQETQYF
NA | TRBJ2-1 | few | TRBV11-2 | TGTGCCAGCAGCTTAAGTAGGGCTACCTACAATGAGCAGTTCTTC | CASSLSRATYNEQFF
NA | TRBJ2-6 | NA | TRBV7-9 | TGTGCCAGCAGCTTAGGCTCAACTAGAGGGACCACCTCTGGGGCCAACGTCCTGACTTTC | CASSLGSTRGTTSGANVLTF
NA | TRBJ1-6 | few | TRBV20-1 | TGCAGTGCTAGAGATCTGGGGTTTTCACCCCTCCACTTT | CSARDLGFSPLHF
TRBD2 | TRBJ2-5 | NA | TRBV6-1 | TGTGCCAGCAGGTGGGAGGGGCGCGGCGAGACCCAGTACTTC | CASRWEGRGETQYF
TRBD1 | TRBJ1-1 | NA | TRBV20-1 | TGCAGTGCTAGACGGCGAGGGACAGGGGGCACTGAAGCTTTCTTT | CSARRRGTGGTEAFF
NA | TRBJ2-5 | NA | TRBV12-3/TRBV12-4 | TGTACCAGCAGTATCCAGACAGGACAAGAGACCCAGTACTTC | CTSSIQTGQETQYF